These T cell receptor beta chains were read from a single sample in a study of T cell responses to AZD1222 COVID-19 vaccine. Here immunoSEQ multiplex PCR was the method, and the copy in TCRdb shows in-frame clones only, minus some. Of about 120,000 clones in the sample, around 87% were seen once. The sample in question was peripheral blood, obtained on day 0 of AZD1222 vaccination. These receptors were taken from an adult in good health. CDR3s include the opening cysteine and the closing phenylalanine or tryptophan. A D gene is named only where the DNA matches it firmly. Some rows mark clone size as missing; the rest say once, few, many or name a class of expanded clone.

cdr3_aa: CASSGGLAGGIPSTDTQYF; cdr3_nt: TGTGCCAGCAGCGGTGGACTAGCGGGAGGGATACCTAGCACAGATACGCAGTATTTT; d_call: TRBD2; j_call: TRBJ2-3; clone_size: .; v_call: TRBV7-9
cdr3_aa: CASSLGAGPYNEQFF; cdr3_nt: TGTGCCAGCAGCTTGGGGGCAGGCCCTTACAATGAGCAGTTCTTC; d_call: .; j_call: TRBJ2-1; clone_size: .; v_call: TRBV5-5
cdr3_aa: CASSLRTSGLSYEQYF; cdr3_nt: TGTGCCAGCAGCTTAAGGACTAGCGGGTTGAGCTACGAGCAGTACTTC; d_call: TRBD2; j_call: TRBJ2-7; clone_size: .; v_call: TRBV7-8
cdr3_aa: CAISEQGIDTIYF; cdr3_nt: TGTGCCATCAGTGAGCAGGGGATAGACACCATATATTTT; d_call: .; j_call: TRBJ1-3; clone_size: once; v_call: TRBV10-3
cdr3_aa: CASSIDTSGVRHGRNQPQHF; cdr3_nt: TGTGCCAGTAGTATAGATACTTCCGGAGTGCGACACGGCCGCAATCAGCCCCAGCATTTT; d_call: .; j_call: TRBJ1-5; clone_size: .; v_call: TRBV19
cdr3_aa: CSAGPSDTQYF; cdr3_nt: TGCAGCGCCGGGCCTTCAGATACGCAGTATTTT; d_call: .; j_call: TRBJ2-3; clone_size: .; v_call: TRBV29-1
cdr3_aa: CASRGTSGRASTDTQYF; cdr3_nt: TGTGCCAGCAGGGGGACTAGCGGGAGGGCCAGCACAGATACGCAGTATTTT; d_call: TRBD2; j_call: TRBJ2-3; clone_size: .; v_call: TRBV2
cdr3_aa: CASTLRGNSGNTIYF; cdr3_nt: TGTGCCAGCACTCTGAGGGGAAACTCTGGAAACACCATATATTTT; d_call: .; j_call: TRBJ1-3; clone_size: .; v_call: TRBV28
cdr3_aa: CARSFTNTATGELFF; cdr3_nt: TGTGCCAGAAGCTTTACAAATACGGCCACCGGGGAGCTGTTTTTT; d_call: .; j_call: TRBJ2-2; clone_size: .; v_call: TRBV5-3
cdr3_aa: CASSLGTGGISGELFF; cdr3_nt: TGTGCCAGCAGTTTAGGGACAGGGGGAATCTCCGGGGAGCTGTTTTTT; d_call: TRBD1; j_call: TRBJ2-2; clone_size: .; v_call: TRBV28
cdr3_aa: CASSYSGTGWTEAFF; cdr3_nt: TGTGCCAGCAGTTACTCCGGGACAGGGTGGACTGAAGCTTTCTTT; d_call: TRBD1; j_call: TRBJ1-1; clone_size: .; v_call: TRBV6-2/TRBV6-3
cdr3_aa: CASSYASGAPYEQYF; cdr3_nt: TGTGCCAGCAGCTATGCTAGCGGAGCCCCCTACGAGCAGTACTTC; d_call: TRBD2; j_call: TRBJ2-7; clone_size: .; v_call: TRBV5-4
cdr3_aa: CAWSVLRGLGNSPLHF; cdr3_nt: TGTGCCTGGAGTGTACTCAGGGGGCTGGGTAATTCACCCCTCCACTTT; d_call: TRBD1; j_call: TRBJ1-6; clone_size: .; v_call: TRBV30
cdr3_aa: CASSILRGQSNQPQHF; cdr3_nt: TGTGCCAGTAGTATTTTGAGGGGGCAGAGCAATCAGCCCCAGCATTTT; d_call: TRBD1; j_call: TRBJ1-5; clone_size: .; v_call: TRBV19
cdr3_aa: CASSPTTQGKNTEAFF; cdr3_nt: TGTGCCAGCAGTCCAACCACCCAGGGGAAGAACACTGAAGCTTTCTTT; d_call: .; j_call: TRBJ1-1; clone_size: .; v_call: TRBV25-1
cdr3_aa: CATQSGTLRTEQFF; cdr3_nt: TGTGCCACCCAGTCCGGGACCCTTCGGACTGAGCAGTTCTTC; d_call: .; j_call: TRBJ2-1; clone_size: .; v_call: TRBV19
cdr3_aa: CASSQGGTGGAGNTIYF; cdr3_nt: TGTGCCAGCAGCCAAGGCGGGACAGGGGGGGCTGGAAACACCATATATTTT; d_call: TRBD1; j_call: TRBJ1-3; clone_size: .; v_call: TRBV4-2
cdr3_aa: CASSLSGTSGSVETQYF; cdr3_nt: TGTGCCAGCAGCCTCTCCGGGACTAGCGGGAGTGTGGAGACCCAGTACTTC; d_call: TRBD2; j_call: TRBJ2-5; clone_size: once; v_call: TRBV13
cdr3_aa: CSASPTGVAARGTDTQYF; cdr3_nt: TGCAGTGCTAGTCCTACGGGGGTAGCGGCCAGAGGCACAGATACGCAGTATTTT; d_call: .; j_call: TRBJ2-3; clone_size: .; v_call: TRBV20-1
cdr3_aa: CASSSRGRNTEAFF; cdr3_nt: TGTGCCAGTAGTAGCAGGGGACGAAACACTGAAGCTTTCTTT; d_call: .; j_call: TRBJ1-1; clone_size: .; v_call: TRBV19
cdr3_aa: CATSDPDGSSGANVLTF; cdr3_nt: TGTGCCACCAGTGATCCGGACGGCAGCTCTGGGGCCAACGTCCTGACTTTC; d_call: .; j_call: TRBJ2-6; clone_size: many; v_call: TRBV24-1
cdr3_aa: CASIPTGRNSNQPQHF; cdr3_nt: TGTGCCAGCATCCCGACAGGGCGGAATAGCAATCAGCCCCAGCATTTT; d_call: TRBD1; j_call: TRBJ1-5; clone_size: .; v_call: TRBV3-1/TRBV3-2
cdr3_aa: CASSLDNREQYF; cdr3_nt: TGTGCCAGCAGCTTAGATAACCGGGAGCAGTACTTC; d_call: .; j_call: TRBJ2-7; clone_size: .; v_call: TRBV11-3
cdr3_aa: CASSNTGPGNTEAFF; cdr3_nt: TGTGCCAGCAGCAATACAGGGCCTGGGAACACTGAAGCTTTCTTT; d_call: .; j_call: TRBJ1-1; clone_size: few; v_call: TRBV21-1
cdr3_aa: CASSQDQGARYGYTF; cdr3_nt: TGCGCCAGCAGCCAAGATCAGGGGGCGAGGTATGGCTACACCTTC; d_call: TRBD1; j_call: TRBJ1-2; clone_size: .; v_call: TRBV4-3
cdr3_aa: CASSYSGTYNEQFF; cdr3_nt: TGTGCCAGCAGCTATAGCGGAACCTACAATGAGCAGTTCTTC; d_call: .; j_call: TRBJ2-1; clone_size: once; v_call: TRBV5-6
cdr3_aa: CASSPRAGGPGNEQFF; cdr3_nt: TGTGCCAGCAGCCCTAGAGCGGGAGGGCCCGGCAATGAGCAGTTCTTC; d_call: TRBD2; j_call: TRBJ2-1; clone_size: .; v_call: TRBV11-2
cdr3_aa: CASSFLRGRKNTEAFF; cdr3_nt: TGTGCCAGCAGTTTCCTCCGGGGCAGAAAGAACACTGAAGCTTTCTTT; d_call: .; j_call: TRBJ1-1; clone_size: few; v_call: TRBV28
cdr3_aa: CASTIKTTGTLDEQFF; cdr3_nt: TGTGCCAGCACCATAAAAACTACCGGGACACTCGATGAGCAGTTCTTC; d_call: .; j_call: TRBJ2-1; clone_size: .; v_call: TRBV7-9
cdr3_aa: CASSSLADNEQFF; cdr3_nt: TGCGCCAGCAGCTCGCTAGCGGACAATGAGCAGTTCTTC; d_call: TRBD2; j_call: TRBJ2-1; clone_size: once; v_call: TRBV5-1
cdr3_aa: CASSLGGLSSYEQYF; cdr3_nt: TGCGCCAGCAGCTTGGGGGGACTTAGCTCCTACGAGCAGTACTTC; d_call: .; j_call: TRBJ2-7; clone_size: .; v_call: TRBV5-1
cdr3_aa: CASSPTGQLNQPQHF; cdr3_nt: TGTGCCAGTAGTCCCACCGGACAGCTCAATCAGCCCCAGCATTTT; d_call: .; j_call: TRBJ1-5; clone_size: .; v_call: TRBV19
cdr3_aa: CASSFGADAYNEQFF; cdr3_nt: TGTGCCAGCAGCTTTGGTGCAGATGCCTACAATGAGCAGTTCTTC; d_call: .; j_call: TRBJ2-1; clone_size: .; v_call: TRBV11-3
cdr3_aa: CASSLVSTEAFF; cdr3_nt: TGTGCCAGCAGTTTGGTGAGCACTGAAGCTTTCTTT; d_call: .; j_call: TRBJ1-1; clone_size: .; v_call: TRBV28
cdr3_aa: CASSQVEDAAYEQYF; cdr3_nt: TGTGCCAGCAGCCAAGTCGAGGACGCCGCCTACGAGCAGTACTTC; d_call: .; j_call: TRBJ2-7; clone_size: .; v_call: TRBV4-2
cdr3_aa: CASSIESDRACTPSSNYGYTF; cdr3_nt: TGTGCCAGCAGTATAGAATCGGACAGGGCCTGTACCCCGTCTTCTAACTATGGCTACACCTTC; d_call: TRBD1; j_call: TRBJ1-2; clone_size: .; v_call: TRBV6-9
cdr3_aa: CASSLGLAGSLYEQYF; cdr3_nt: TGTGCCAGCAGCTTAGGACTAGCGGGATCTCTCTACGAGCAGTACTTC; d_call: TRBD2; j_call: TRBJ2-7; clone_size: .; v_call: TRBV7-9
cdr3_aa: CASSFLQGQTQYF; cdr3_nt: TGTGCCAGTAGTTTCCTACAGGGTCAGACCCAGTACTTC; d_call: .; j_call: TRBJ2-5; clone_size: once; v_call: TRBV19
cdr3_aa: CATSEPGRQETQYF; cdr3_nt: TGTGCCACCAGTGAGCCGGGACGTCAAGAGACCCAGTACTTC; d_call: .; j_call: TRBJ2-5; clone_size: .; v_call: TRBV24-1
cdr3_aa: CSGTEARETQYF; cdr3_nt: TGCAGCGGTACAGAAGCTCGAGAGACCCAGTACTTC; d_call: .; j_call: TRBJ2-5; clone_size: .; v_call: TRBV29-1
cdr3_aa: CASSFGREAGNTIYF; cdr3_nt: TGTGCCAGCAGCTTTGGCAGGGAAGCTGGAAACACCATATATTTT; d_call: .; j_call: TRBJ1-3; clone_size: .; v_call: TRBV7-9
cdr3_aa: CASSFGSRSDNEQFF; cdr3_nt: TGTGCCAGCAGTTTCGGTAGTAGGTCGGATAATGAGCAGTTCTTC; d_call: .; j_call: TRBJ2-1; clone_size: once; v_call: TRBV28
cdr3_aa: CASSSRTGNQPQHF; cdr3_nt: TGTGCCAGCAGCTCACGGACAGGGAATCAGCCCCAGCATTTT; d_call: TRBD1; j_call: TRBJ1-5; clone_size: few; v_call: TRBV5-6
cdr3_aa: CASSLSRDTEAFF; cdr3_nt: TGTGCCAGCAGCTTAAGTCGGGACACTGAAGCTTTCTTT; d_call: .; j_call: TRBJ1-1; clone_size: .; v_call: TRBV7-3
cdr3_aa: CASSAGQGDTGELFF; cdr3_nt: TGTGCCAGCAGCGCCGGACAGGGGGACACCGGGGAGCTGTTTTTT; d_call: TRBD1; j_call: TRBJ2-2; clone_size: .; v_call: TRBV7-3
cdr3_aa: CASTYSGRQIAKNIQYF; cdr3_nt: TGTGCCAGCACCTATAGCGGGAGGCAGATAGCCAAAAACATTCAGTACTTC; d_call: TRBD2; j_call: TRBJ2-4; clone_size: .; v_call: TRBV7-2
cdr3_aa: CATSRKGQGSNEKLFF; cdr3_nt: TGTGCCACCAGCAGGAAAGGACAGGGATCTAATGAAAAACTGTTTTTT; d_call: TRBD1; j_call: TRBJ1-4; clone_size: .; v_call: TRBV15
cdr3_aa: CASSPGQGNSPLHF; cdr3_nt: TGTGCCAGCAGTCCAGGACAGGGAAATTCACCCCTCCACTTT; d_call: TRBD1; j_call: TRBJ1-6; clone_size: .; v_call: TRBV6-2/TRBV6-3
cdr3_aa: CASRGDRGRSEKLFF; cdr3_nt: TGTGCCAGCAGGGGAGACAGGGGGCGGTCTGAAAAACTGTTTTTT; d_call: TRBD1; j_call: TRBJ1-4; clone_size: .; v_call: TRBV2
cdr3_aa: CASSQIPEDDNQPQHF; cdr3_nt: TGCGCCAGCAGCCAAATACCGGAGGATGACAATCAGCCCCAGCATTTT; d_call: .; j_call: TRBJ1-5; clone_size: .; v_call: TRBV23-1
cdr3_aa: CASSTRSFNEKLFF; cdr3_nt: TGTGCCAGCAGTACCAGGTCCTTTAATGAAAAACTGTTTTTT; d_call: .; j_call: TRBJ1-4; clone_size: .; v_call: TRBV6-5
cdr3_aa: CASRLGNTEAFF; cdr3_nt: TGTGCCAGCCGTTTGGGGAACACTGAAGCTTTCTTT; d_call: .; j_call: TRBJ1-1; clone_size: few; v_call: TRBV19
cdr3_aa: CVPQPQHF; cdr3_nt: TGTGTCCCTCAGCCCCAGCATTTT; d_call: .; j_call: TRBJ1-5; clone_size: once; v_call: TRBV24-1
cdr3_aa: CASSQGLISYEQYF; cdr3_nt: TGCGCCAGCAGCCAAGGGCTAATTTCCTACGAGCAGTACTTC; d_call: .; j_call: TRBJ2-7; clone_size: .; v_call: TRBV4-1
cdr3_aa: CASSQHLNTEAFF; cdr3_nt: TGTGCCAGCAGCCAGCACTTGAACACTGAAGCTTTCTTT; d_call: .; j_call: TRBJ1-1; clone_size: .; v_call: TRBV14